This T cell receptor beta chain derives from a study of cytomegalovirus exposure and HLA in healthy donors. Remarks on this clone: The antigen is not known.

The study, taken as a whole, reports: Earlier results showed most TCR beta V segments being productive about 87% or about 30% of the time. The investigators catalogued 150 to 200 TCR beta chains as cytomegalovirus-associated.

The study ran its PCR with 60 Vbeta and 13 Jbeta primers. Sequencing used immunoSEQ multiplex PCR; TCRdb keeps in-frame clones, though not all of them. The table shows roughly 84,000 clones, with over 75% occurring only once. The ends lost 2 bases at V and 7 bases at J; junction bases unmatched: 7. From germline, CDR1 is MNHEY and CDR2 SVGAGI. The CDR3 is 14 amino acids. The sequence derives from a human donor in good health. The chain couples TRBV6-5 to TRBJ1-2, with 7 bases fitting TRBD1. The sample was PBMCs. CDR3 nucleotides: TGTGCCAGCAGTTACGAAGGGGGCTCGAGTGGCTACACCTTC. It is translated as CASSYEGGSSGYTF.